A selection of T cell receptor beta chains follows, all from one sample in a study of OX40 agonist ivuxolimab in advanced cancers. Data came from immunoSEQ multiplex PCR; TCRdb stores just in-frame clones and leaves some out. The sample consists of around 60,000 clones, 75% to 90% of them appearing once. The specimen was CD4+ or CD8+ T cells sorted from blood, collected in a trial of the OX40 agonist ivuxolimab. These receptors were collected from an adult with an advanced solid tumor such as melanoma, head and neck, liver or kidney cancer. Each CDR3 is given with its conserved first and last residue. D genes are given only for firm matches. Size is stated for part of the rows, as once, few or many counts, or as a class when the clone is expanded.

clone size,V gene,J gene,D gene,CDR3 length,CDR3 protein,CDR3 DNA
NA,TRBV6-6,TRBJ1-5,NA,15,CASSQGHLANQPQHF,TGTGCCAGCAGCCAGGGACACCTCGCGAACCAGCCCCAGCATTTT
NA,TRBV7-9,TRBJ2-1,NA,14,CASSLERRDIEQFF,TGTGCCAGCAGCTTAGAGAGACGGGACATTGAGCAGTTCTTC
few,TRBV29-1,TRBJ2-3,TRBD2,16,CSVEDPLAGGTDTQYF,TGCAGCGTTGAAGACCCCCTAGCGGGAGGTACAGATACGCAGTATTTT
NA,TRBV9,TRBJ1-2,NA,15,CASSVDPGTPGSYTF,TGTGCCAGCAGCGTAGACCCCGGGACACCCGGGAGCTACACCTTC
NA,TRBV27,TRBJ2-1,NA,13,CASSLSHGDEQFF,TGTGCCAGCAGTTTATCGCACGGGGATGAGCAGTTCTTC
NA,TRBV2,TRBJ2-2,TRBD1,15,CASSEDRGGTGELFF,TGTGCCAGCAGTGAAGACAGGGGCGGCACCGGGGAGCTGTTTTTT
NA,TRBV5-6,TRBJ2-1,TRBD2,17,CASSLYRLAGHYNEQFF,TGTGCCAGCAGCTTATACAGGCTAGCGGGGCACTACAATGAGCAGTTCTTC
NA,TRBV18,TRBJ1-1,NA,15,CASSPFGGRNTEAFF,TGTGCCAGCTCACCGTTCGGAGGCAGGAACACTGAAGCTTTCTTT
NA,TRBV7-7,TRBJ2-5,TRBD1,14,CASSDRVRDGTQYF,TGTGCTAGCAGCGACAGGGTCAGGGACGGGACCCAGTACTTC
few,TRBV7-2,TRBJ2-7,NA,15,CASTLLTGRFAEQYF,TGTGCCAGCACCCTTTTGACAGGGAGGTTTGCCGAGCAGTACTTC
NA,TRBV2,TRBJ2-7,NA,13,CASSEDQGYEQYF,TGTGCCAGCAGTGAAGACCAGGGGTACGAGCAGTACTTC
few,TRBV2,TRBJ1-2,NA,14,CASRDDVGSHGYTF,TGTGCCAGCAGGGACGACGTGGGGTCTCACGGCTACACCTTC
NA,TRBV6-5,TRBJ1-6,NA,14,CASSWGVNNSPLHF,TGTGCCAGCAGTTGGGGGGTCAATAATTCACCCCTCCACTTT
medium-sized,TRBV5-6,TRBJ1-2,NA,14,CASSSGGDIYGYTF,TGTGCCAGCAGCTCGGGAGGGGACATCTATGGCTACACCTTC
NA,TRBV9,TRBJ2-7,NA,12,CASSSDPYEQYF,TGTGCCAGCAGCTCGGACCCATACGAGCAGTACTTC
NA,TRBV18,TRBJ1-3,NA,15,CASSQGTLTGNTIYF,TGTGCCAGCTCGCAGGGGACCTTAACTGGAAACACCATATATTTT
NA,TRBV2,TRBJ2-1,TRBD1,13,CASSGTAYNEQFF,TGTGCCAGCAGCGGGACAGCTTACAATGAGCAGTTCTTC
NA,TRBV18,TRBJ1-2,NA,14,CASSRGTAERGYTF,TGTGCCAGCTCAAGAGGGACCGCTGAGCGTGGCTACACCTTC
NA,TRBV7-2,TRBJ2-1,NA,13,CASSLGTPNEQFF,TGTGCCAGCAGCTTAGGGACACCCAATGAGCAGTTCTTC
NA,TRBV9,TRBJ2-7,TRBD2,14,CASSKGTSGYEQYF,TGTGCCAGCAGCAAGGGGACTAGCGGCTACGAGCAGTACTTC
NA,TRBV5-1,TRBJ1-1,NA,13,CASSFGHNTEAFF,TGCGCCAGCAGCTTCGGACACAACACTGAAGCTTTCTTT
NA,TRBV7-2,TRBJ2-3,NA,15,CASSLVWLSTDTQYF,TGTGCCAGCAGCTTAGTATGGCTGTCCACAGATACGCAGTATTTT
NA,TRBV25-1,TRBJ1-2,TRBD1,11,CASSPGQSYTF,TGTGCCAGCAGCCCGGGACAGAGCTACACCTTC
NA,TRBV18,TRBJ2-1,TRBD2,23,CASSPGLAGGLEKWSASYNEQFF,TGTGCCAGCTCACCGGGACTAGCGGGAGGTCTTGAAAAGTGGTCTGCCTCCTACAATGAGCAGTTCTTC
few,TRBV9,TRBJ1-2,TRBD1,15,CASSGRDRGNYGYTF,TGTGCCAGCAGCGGCCGGGACAGGGGTAACTATGGCTACACCTTC
NA,TRBV7-9,TRBJ2-2,TRBD1,17,CASSSNPGQGVTGELFF,TGTGCCAGCAGCTCCAATCCAGGACAGGGTGTCACCGGGGAGCTGTTTTTT
NA,TRBV2,TRBJ2-7,TRBD2,16,CASSLLRGTSVSEQYF,TGTGCCAGCAGCCTATTACGAGGGACTAGCGTCTCTGAGCAGTACTTC
NA,TRBV5-1,TRBJ2-5,TRBD2,15,CASSLAGGLQETQYF,TGCGCCAGCAGCTTGGCGGGGGGACTACAAGAGACCCAGTACTTC
few,TRBV10-1,TRBJ1-6,NA,14,CASSLTPEHSPLHF,TGCGCCAGCAGTCTTACTCCCGAACACTCACCCCTCCACTTT
NA,TRBV4-1,TRBJ2-6,NA,19,CASSQDLGRVNSGANVLTF,TGCGCCAGCAGCCAAGATCTTGGCAGGGTCAACTCTGGGGCCAACGTCCTGACTTTC
NA,TRBV4-3,TRBJ1-2,NA,13,CASSPGKDYGYTF,TGCGCCAGCAGCCCAGGGAAGGACTATGGCTACACCTTC
NA,TRBV7-2,TRBJ2-7,NA,13,CASSTTGTYEQYF,TGTGCCAGCAGCACGACGGGGACCTACGAGCAGTATTTC
NA,TRBV10-3,TRBJ2-7,TRBD2,15,CAISEGGLAGIEQYF,TGTGCCATCAGTGAGGGTGGGCTAGCGGGAATAGAGCAGTACTTC
NA,TRBV28,TRBJ2-3,NA,16,CASTGRRGGLTDTQYF,TGTGCCAGCACGGGTCGCAGGGGGGGCCTCACAGATACGCAGTATTTT
NA,TRBV9,TRBJ1-1,NA,13,CASSVVPDTEAFF,TGTGCCAGCAGCGTAGTTCCAGACACTGAAGCTTTCTTT
NA,TRBV28,TRBJ2-1,NA,8,CKGDEQFF,TGTAAGGGGGATGAGCAGTTCTTC
NA,TRBV19,TRBJ1-6,NA,14,CASSTILGGAPLHF,TGTGCCAGTAGTACAATCCTGGGGGGAGCGCCCCTCCACTTT
NA,TRBV28,TRBJ1-2,TRBD1,14,CASSPGQGAYGYTF,TGTGCCAGCAGCCCCGGACAGGGTGCTTATGGCTACACCTTC
NA,TRBV25-1,TRBJ2-7,NA,11,CASKEGDEQYF,TGTGCCAGCAAAGAGGGGGACGAGCAGTACTTC
NA,TRBV5-4,TRBJ2-7,TRBD2,16,CASRPGTSGEAYEQYF,TGTGCCAGCAGGCCCGGGACTAGCGGTGAAGCCTACGAGCAGTACTTC
NA,TRBV29-1,TRBJ1-2,TRBD1,10,CSAGDSSYTF,TGCAGCGCCGGGGACAGTTCCTACACCTTC
NA,TRBV11-2,TRBJ2-3,NA,15,CASSLVAPSTDTQYF,TGTGCCAGCAGCTTAGTGGCTCCTAGCACAGATACGCAGTATTTT
NA,TRBV2,TRBJ2-5,NA,11,CASSEMASQYF,TGTGCCAGCAGTGAAATGGCGTCCCAGTACTTC
NA,TRBV29-1,TRBJ1-1,NA,11,CLALMNTEAFF,TGCTTAGCCCTCATGAACACTGAAGCTTTCTTT
once,TRBV7-9,TRBJ2-1,TRBD1,12,CASSSDRGEQFF,TGTGCCAGCAGCTCAGACAGGGGTGAGCAGTTCTTC
NA,TRBV18,TRBJ1-1,NA,14,CASSPLQGFTEAFF,TGTGCCAGCTCACCTCTACAGGGTTTCACTGAAGCTTTCTTT
NA,TRBV30,TRBJ2-1,NA,14,CLTAGTPSYNEQFF,TGTCTTACCGCCGGGACTCCCTCCTACAATGAGCAGTTCTTC
NA,TRBV2,TRBJ1-4,TRBD1,18,CASRQGTGGPISPEKLFF,TGTGCCAGCAGGCAGGGGACAGGGGGACCCATCTCGCCCGAAAAACTGTTTTTT
NA,TRBV7-9,TRBJ2-5,TRBD2,16,CASSPRLAGPQETQYF,TGTGCCAGCAGCCCCCGACTAGCGGGACCTCAAGAGACCCAGTACTTC
NA,TRBV5-1,TRBJ1-2,NA,13,CASSSTLDSGYTF,TGCGCCAGCAGCTCAACTTTGGACAGTGGCTACACCTTC
NA,TRBV29-1,TRBJ2-1,NA,13,CSDPRAPNNEQFF,TGCAGCGACCCACGCGCCCCAAACAATGAGCAGTTCTTC
few,TRBV30,TRBJ1-5,NA,13,CAWSLADNQPQHF,TGTGCCTGGAGTTTGGCAGACAATCAGCCCCAGCATTTT